This T cell receptor (beta chain) originates from a study of blood T cell repertoires in COVID-19. In this sample, this clone turned up a few times. Original processing notes: Reference gene primer amplification gave estimated nucleated cell counts. Profiled with immunoSEQ multiplex PCR; TCRdb holds only in-frame clones, not every one. V, J and clone size are those of that table, while D and trimming were read from the DNA. The sample has roughly 230,000 clones; over 80% are singletons. The CDR3 runs 16 residues. The trim removed 0 bases at V and 2 bases at J, leaving 3 bases unmatched. CDR1 is MGHRA and CDR2 is YSYEKL in the germline V gene.

The TCR comes from a man between 35 and 55 years old with acute or convalescent COVID-19. This chain connects TRBV4-1 to TRBJ2-1; TRBD2 matches at 8 bases. Sequencing input: peripheral blood. DNA for the CDR3: TGCGCCAGCAGCCAAGACAGTAGCGGGGCCTACAATGAGCAGTTCTTC. It encodes CASSQDSSGAYNEQFF.